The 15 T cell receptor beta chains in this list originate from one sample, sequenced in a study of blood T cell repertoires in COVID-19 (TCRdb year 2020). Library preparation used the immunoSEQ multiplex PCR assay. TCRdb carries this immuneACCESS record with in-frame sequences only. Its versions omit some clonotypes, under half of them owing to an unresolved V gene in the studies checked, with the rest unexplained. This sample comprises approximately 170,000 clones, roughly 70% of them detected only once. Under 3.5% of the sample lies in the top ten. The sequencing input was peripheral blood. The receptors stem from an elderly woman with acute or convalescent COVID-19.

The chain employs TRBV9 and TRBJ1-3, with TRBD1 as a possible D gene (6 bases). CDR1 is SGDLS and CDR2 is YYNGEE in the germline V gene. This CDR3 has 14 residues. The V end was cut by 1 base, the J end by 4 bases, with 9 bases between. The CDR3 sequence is CASSVLTGGNTIYF. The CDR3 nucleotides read TGTGCCAGCAGCGTATTGACAGGAGGAAACACCATATATTTT.

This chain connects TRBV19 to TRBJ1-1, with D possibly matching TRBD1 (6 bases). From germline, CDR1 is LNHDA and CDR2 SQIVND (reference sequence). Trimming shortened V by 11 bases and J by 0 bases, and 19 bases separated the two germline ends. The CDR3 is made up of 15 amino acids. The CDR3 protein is CASLYRGAMNTEAFF. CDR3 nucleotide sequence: TGTGCCTCTTTGTACCGGGGGGCGATGAACACTGAAGCTTTCTTT.

This CDR3 is CASSQAQGAAYTEAFF. The DNA of the CDR3 is TGCGCCAGCAGCCAAGCGCAGGGGGCAGCGTACACTGAAGCTTTCTTT. This rearrangement joins TRBV4-1 to TRBJ1-1; 8 bases map to TRBD1. The CDR3 has 16 residues. With V trimmed by 1 base and J by 3 bases, 7 bases remained unmatched. The germline CDR1 and CDR2 sequences are MGHRA and YSYEKL.

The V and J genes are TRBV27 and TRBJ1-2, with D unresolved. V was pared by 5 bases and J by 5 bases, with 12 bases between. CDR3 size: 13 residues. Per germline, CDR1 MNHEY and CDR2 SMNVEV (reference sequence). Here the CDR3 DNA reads TGTGCCAGCAGTGGATGGAACGGGTATGGCTACACCTTC. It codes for CASSGWNGYGYTF.

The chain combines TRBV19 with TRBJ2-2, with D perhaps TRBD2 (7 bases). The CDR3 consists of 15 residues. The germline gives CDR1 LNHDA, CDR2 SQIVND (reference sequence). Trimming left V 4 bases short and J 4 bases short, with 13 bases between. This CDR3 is CASSRGGPATGELFF. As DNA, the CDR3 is TGTGCCAGTAGTAGGGGGGGGCCGGCCACCGGGGAGCTGTTTTTT. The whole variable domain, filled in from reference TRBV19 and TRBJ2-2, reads DGGITQSPKYLFRKEGQNVTLSCEQNLNHDAMYWYRQDPGQGLRLIYYSQIVNDFQKGDIAEGYSVSREKKESFPLTVTSAQKNPTAFYLCASSRGGPATGELFFGEGSRLTVL.

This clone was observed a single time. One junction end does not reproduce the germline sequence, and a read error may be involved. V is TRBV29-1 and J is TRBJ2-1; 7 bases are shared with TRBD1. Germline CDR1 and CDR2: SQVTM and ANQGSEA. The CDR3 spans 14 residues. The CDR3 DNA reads TGCAGCGTTGAAGGGGCACCAACAGGGGACGTTCTGCTCTTC. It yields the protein CSVEGAPTGDVLLF.

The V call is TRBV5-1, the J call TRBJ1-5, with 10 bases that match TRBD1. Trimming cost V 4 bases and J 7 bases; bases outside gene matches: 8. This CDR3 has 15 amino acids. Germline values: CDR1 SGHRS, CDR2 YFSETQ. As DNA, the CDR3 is TGCGCCAGCAGCCTTCGGACAGGGGGTGACCAGCCCCAGCATTTT. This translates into CASSLRTGGDQPQHF.

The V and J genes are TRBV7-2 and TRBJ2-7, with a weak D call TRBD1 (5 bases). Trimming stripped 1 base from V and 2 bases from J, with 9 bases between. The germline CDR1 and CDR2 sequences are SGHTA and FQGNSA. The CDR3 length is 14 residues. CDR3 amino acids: CASSLEKGPYEQYF. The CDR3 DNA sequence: TGTGCCAGCAGCTTAGAAAAGGGGCCCTACGAGCAGTACTTC.

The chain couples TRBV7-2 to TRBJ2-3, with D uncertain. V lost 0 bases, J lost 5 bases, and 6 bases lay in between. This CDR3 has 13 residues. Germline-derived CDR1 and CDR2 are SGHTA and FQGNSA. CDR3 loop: CASSLAGRDTQYF. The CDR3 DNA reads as TGTGCCAGCAGCTTAGCTGGCAGAGATACGCAGTATTTT.

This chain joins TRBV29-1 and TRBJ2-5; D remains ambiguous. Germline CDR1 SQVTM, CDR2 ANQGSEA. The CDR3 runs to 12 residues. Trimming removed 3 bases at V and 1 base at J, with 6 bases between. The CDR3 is CSVDTVQETQYF. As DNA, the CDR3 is TGCAGCGTTGACACAGTCCAAGAGACCCAGTACTTC.

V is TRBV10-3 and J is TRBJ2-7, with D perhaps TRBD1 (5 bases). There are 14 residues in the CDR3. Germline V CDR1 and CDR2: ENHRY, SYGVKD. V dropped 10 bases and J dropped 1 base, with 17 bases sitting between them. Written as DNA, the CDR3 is TGTGCCACACGACCTCCAGGGCAGTCCTACGAGCAGTACTTC. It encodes CATRPPGQSYEQYF.

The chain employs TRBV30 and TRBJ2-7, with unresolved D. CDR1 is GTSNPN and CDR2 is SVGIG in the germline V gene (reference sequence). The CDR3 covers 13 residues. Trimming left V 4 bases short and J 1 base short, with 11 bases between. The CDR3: CAWINRVSYEQYF. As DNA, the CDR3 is TGTGCCTGGATTAACCGGGTATCCTACGAGCAGTACTTC.

In DNA form, the CDR3 reads TGTGCCACCAGTGATTCCAAAGGGGGCGGCACAGATACGCAGTATTTT. Protein sequence: CATSDSKGGGTDTQYF. V gene TRBV24-1 combines with J gene TRBJ2-3; 7 bases are shared with TRBD1. This CDR3 spans 16 amino acids. Germline values: CDR1 KGHDR, CDR2 SFDVKD. Germline trimming cut 2 bases from V and 1 base from J; bases unmatched to any gene: 5.

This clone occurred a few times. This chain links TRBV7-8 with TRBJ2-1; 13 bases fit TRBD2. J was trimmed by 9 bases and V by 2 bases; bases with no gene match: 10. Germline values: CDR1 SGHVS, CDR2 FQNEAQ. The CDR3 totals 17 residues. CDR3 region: CASSLWTSGSIGSEQFF. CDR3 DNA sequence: TGTGCCAGCAGCTTATGGACTAGCGGGAGCATAGGCTCTGAGCAGTTCTTC.

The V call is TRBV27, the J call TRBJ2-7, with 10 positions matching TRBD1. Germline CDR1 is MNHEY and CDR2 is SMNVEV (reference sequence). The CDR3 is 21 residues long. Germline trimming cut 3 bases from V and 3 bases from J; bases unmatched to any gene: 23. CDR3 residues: CASSFTRDRGHGSGFYYEQYF. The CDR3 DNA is TGTGCCAGCAGTTTTACCCGCGACAGGGGGCATGGTAGCGGCTTCTACTACGAGCAGTACTTC.